This T cell receptor beta chain was found in a study of early T cells in non-severe SARS-CoV-2 infection. Study as a whole: With bulk RNA from unsorted whole blood as input, sequencing yielded unpaired chains.

Attachment of unique molecular identifiers to individual cDNA molecules was performed. MiXCR was run by TCRdb on the 5' RACE reads, yielding one entry per CDR3 protein. This table has roughly 30,000 distinct CDR3 sequences, about 4.6% appearing once. A few counts support this clonotype. Its antigen is still unknown. General observations from the study: CD4 and private specificities were missed by VDJdb matching, which favored anti-spike CD8 responses.

Trimming stripped 0 bases from V and 2 bases from J, with 7 bases between. CDR1 and CDR2 (germline): SGHKS, YYEKEE (reference sequence). This CDR3 spans 14 amino acids. The sample consisted of whole blood. The sequence came from an adult who was a healthcare worker with PCR-confirmed SARS-CoV-2 infection or an uninfected control (not recorded which). The chain joins TRBV5-5 to TRBJ2-3; no definite D call. Here the CDR3 DNA reads TGTGCCAGCAGCTTGGGGAGAAACACAGATACGCAGTATTTT. This sequence encodes CASSLGRNTDTQYF.